The 10 T cell receptor beta chains given below trace back to one sample, sequenced in a study of blood T cells in healthy people across ages. The authors ran a second PCR of about 6 to 11 cycles using a sample-barcoded 5' primer and a J-beta primer mix. TCRdb reanalysed the 5' RACE reads using MiXCR and keeps one entry per CDR3 protein. The table includes about 2 million distinct CDR3 sequences, around 48% detected once. What was sequenced was blood. These receptors all come from a woman between 40 and 50 years old in good health.

In its sample, this clonotype was seen a few times. The CDR3 nucleotides are TGCGCCAGCACTACAGGGACCACAGATACGCAGTATTTT. The encoded protein is CASTTGTTDTQYF. The J gene is TRBJ2-3, the V gene TRBV5-1; TRBD1 is a possible D gene (6 bases). This CDR3 region has 13 residues. Trimming cost V 6 bases and J 2 bases, with 10 bases left between them. Per germline, CDR1 SGHRS and CDR2 YFSETQ.

V is TRBV7-2 and J is TRBJ2-3; 8 positions agree with TRBD2. Germline V CDR1 and CDR2: SGHTA, FQGNSA. The CDR3 is 17 amino acids. V shed 5 bases and J 2 bases; nucleotides not matched to a gene: 12. The CDR3 nucleotides read TGTGCCAGCAGCGTTACCCCCGGGACTAGACACACAGATACGCAGTATTTT. Translated: CASSVTPGTRHTDTQYF.

This clonotype has only a few counts. This sequence joins TRBV9 and TRBJ2-3, with D unresolved. Germline loops: CDR1 SGDLS, CDR2 YYNGEE. CDR3 length: 16 amino acids. Deletions cut 4 bases from V and 6 bases from J, with 21 bases between. CDR3 loop: CASSPRELLLWDTQYF. The CDR3 DNA reads TGTGCCAGCAGCCCCCGAGAGCTTCTCCTTTGGGATACGCAGTATTTT.

The chain couples TRBV5-5 to TRBJ2-1; D is unclear. V dropped 1 base and J dropped 10 bases, with 15 bases sitting between them. The CDR3 contains 14 residues. Germline V gene data show CDR1 as SGHKS and CDR2 as YYEKEE (reference sequence). CDR3 amino acids: CASSLPRISYEQFF. As DNA, the CDR3 is TGTGCCAGCAGCTTGCCCCGGATCTCCTACGAGCAGTTCTTC.

The genes are TRBV6-1 and TRBJ2-6; D possibly matches TRBD1 or TRBD2 (7 bases each). This CDR3 region has 19 residues. Germline V gives CDR1 MNHNS, CDR2 SASEGT. V lost 6 bases and J 0 bases, leaving 21 bases between the germline ends. CDR3 sequence reads: CASRGGDRTFHSGANVLTF. CDR3 nucleotides: TGTGCCAGCAGGGGGGGGGACAGAACGTTTCACTCTGGGGCCAACGTCCTGACTTTC.

This clonotype has just one count. In nucleotides, the CDR3 is TGTGCCAGCAGCAACCCCGGGACAGAAAATGAGCAGTTCTTC. This sequence encodes CASSNPGTENEQFF. The V gene is TRBV6-2 or TRBV6-3, the J gene TRBJ2-1; 7 nucleotides agree with TRBD1. Germline CDR1 is MNHEY and CDR2 is SVGEGT. J was trimmed by 7 bases and V by 6 bases; bases with no gene match: 9. The CDR3 extends over 14 amino acids.

The V call is TRBV5-1, the J call TRBJ1-5; 9 bases agree with TRBD1. With V trimmed by 0 bases and J by 6 bases, 4 bases remained unmatched. CDR3 length: 15 residues. Germline CDR1 reads SGHRS; CDR2 reads YFSETQ. This CDR3 reads CASSLGQGGGQPQHF. The CDR3 DNA reads as TGCGCCAGCAGCTTGGGACAGGGGGGAGGTCAGCCCCAGCATTTT.

In this sample, this clonotype turned up a few times. V gene TRBV2 combines with J gene TRBJ2-4; TRBD1 is a possible D gene (6 bases). The germline V gene encodes CDR1 SNHLY and CDR2 FYNNEI. CDR3 length equals 16 residues. Trimming cost V 2 bases and J 1 base, with 12 bases left between them. As DNA, the CDR3 is TGTGCCAGCAGTGAACCGGGACAAGGGGCCAAAAACATTCAGTACTTC. This gives the protein CASSEPGQGAKNIQYF. Complete variable domain (other parts from reference TRBV2 and TRBJ2-4): EPEVTQTPSHQVTQMGQEVILRCVPISNHLYFYWYRQILGQKVEFLVSFYNNEISEKSEIFDDQFSVERPDGSNFTLKIRSTKLEDSAMYFCASSEPGQGAKNIQYFGAGTRLSVL.

The rearrangement joins TRBV24-1 to TRBJ2-3; a weak D match, TRBD1 (5 bases). Trimming stripped 1 base from V and 1 base from J, with 8 bases between. Germline CDR1 reads KGHDR; CDR2 reads SFDVKD. CDR3 length: 15 residues. This CDR3 is CATSDLTGRTDTQYF. The CDR3 DNA reads TGTGCCACCAGTGATTTAACAGGACGCACAGATACGCAGTATTTT.

This chain uses TRBV5-1 with TRBJ1-1; no clear D. Germline V gene lookup returns CDR1 SGHRS and CDR2 YFSETQ. The CDR3 is made up of 14 amino acids. The V gene lost 0 bases and the J gene lost 2 bases, with 8 bases spanning the gap. DNA of the CDR3: TGCGCCAGCAGCTTGGACACTCCAAACACTGAAGCTTTCTTT. Residues: CASSLDTPNTEAFF.